This TCR beta chain was identified during a study of blood T cell repertoires in COVID-19. Whole-study context: Acute and convalescent COVID-19 samples came from the United States, Italy and Spain. PBMCs, B-cell-depleted T cells, or T cells were the source of the cDNA or gDNA that made up the material.

Under the authors' procedure: From reference gene primer amplification, estimates of nucleated cell counts were derived. Method: immunoSEQ multiplex PCR; TCRdb's copy keeps in-frame clones and lacks some. Clonal size and the V and J genes are those of that table, whereas D and trimming came from the DNA. This table has 200,000 to 250,000 clones, roughly 88% appearing once. The CDR3 extends over 15 amino acids. Germline trimming cut 3 bases from V and 5 bases from J; bases unmatched to any gene: 1. Germline V gene sequence: CDR1 SGHTA, CDR2 FQGNSA. This receptor was taken from a man older than 75 with acute or convalescent COVID-19. The rearrangement uses TRBV7-2 and TRBJ2-3; 14 bases are shared with TRBD2. Sample: peripheral blood. CDR3 nucleotides: TGTGCCAGCAGCTTGGGACTAGCGGGAGTAGATACGCAGTATTTT. It codes for CASSLGLAGVDTQYF.